The clone carrying this TCR beta chain was observed a handful of times. No antigen is known for it. This entry belongs to a study of CD8 T cells in ankylosing spondylitis. Study-level findings and limits: In ankylosing spondylitis patients, matched synovial fluid reportedly showed significant enrichment of disease-linked clones. Ankylosing spondylitis blood appeared to carry a characteristic TCR beta motif of roughly eight highly homologous variants. Previous work reported some of these motif variants in the synovial fluid and blood of reactive arthritis.

The V end lost 7 bases, the J end lost 3 bases, and 16 bases lay between the germline ends. This CDR3 region has 14 residues. Germline V gene lookup returns CDR1 DFQATT and CDR2 SNEGSKA (reference sequence). Generation of TCR beta libraries employed quantitative 5'-RACE incorporating molecular barcodes. One entry per CDR3 protein, called by TCRdb with MiXCR from the 5' RACE reads. The table lists about 110,000 distinct CDR3 sequences, around 24% of them singletons. The TCR originated in a male donor with ankylosing spondylitis. The rearrangement joins TRBV20-1 to TRBJ1-5, with no clear D. Input material: synovial fluid, either unsorted or a sorted T cell fraction (not recorded which). Here the CDR3 reads CSVGRRSFNQPQHF. Here the CDR3 DNA reads TGCAGTGTTGGTCGGAGGTCTTTCAATCAGCCCCAGCATTTT.